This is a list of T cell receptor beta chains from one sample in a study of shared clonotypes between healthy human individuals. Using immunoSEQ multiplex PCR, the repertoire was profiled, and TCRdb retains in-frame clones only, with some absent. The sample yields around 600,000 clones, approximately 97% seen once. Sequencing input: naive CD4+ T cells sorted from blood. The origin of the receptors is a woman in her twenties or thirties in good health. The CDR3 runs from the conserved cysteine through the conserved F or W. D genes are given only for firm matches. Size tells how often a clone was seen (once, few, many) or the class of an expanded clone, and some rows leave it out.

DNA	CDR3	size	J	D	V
TGCGCCAGCAGCACACTAGCGGTATCGAACACCGGGGAGCTGTTTTTT	CASSTLAVSNTGELFF	once	TRBJ2-2	TRBD2	TRBV5-1
TGTGCCATCAGTGACGGTGGCCCGAACATTCAGTACTTC	CAISDGGPNIQYF	-	TRBJ2-4	-	TRBV10-3
TGCGCCAGCAGCGAGCCCCGAGCGGGCGCCAAAAACATTCAGTACTTC	CASSEPRAGAKNIQYF	-	TRBJ2-4	-	TRBV23-1
TGTGCCAGCAGTGATGGGGCCGGTATCCCCTACAATGAGCAGTTCTTC	CASSDGAGIPYNEQFF	-	TRBJ2-1	-	TRBV2
TGTGCCAGCAGTTATGGCGGGACAGATACCTACGAGCAGTACTTC	CASSYGGTDTYEQYF	-	TRBJ2-7	-	TRBV6-5
TGTGCCAGTACCCCCCGGCAGGGGGTTGGGACTAATGAAAAACTGTTTTTT	CASTPRQGVGTNEKLFF	-	TRBJ1-4	TRBD1	TRBV19
TGTGCCAGCAGTGATGGAGTGGAGCAGTACTTC	CASSDGVEQYF	-	TRBJ2-7	-	TRBV2
TGTGCCAGGGGGAGGGTAGCGCCCGGCGGGGAGCTGTTTTTT	CARGRVAPGGELFF	-	TRBJ2-2	TRBD2	TRBV2
TGTGCCAGCTCACCCCCCGGGCTAGCCAAAAACATTCAGTACTTC	CASSPPGLAKNIQYF	-	TRBJ2-4	-	TRBV18
TGTGCCAGCAGCATCCTAGAGTTCTACGAGCAGTACTTC	CASSILEFYEQYF	-	TRBJ2-7	-	TRBV6-6